The rows below give T cell receptor beta chains drawn from one sample of a study of blood T cell repertoires in COVID-19. Measured with immunoSEQ multiplex PCR; TCRdb has only the in-frame clones, and not every one. The top ten clones hold 3.7% of a sample with around 130,000 clones, around nine tenths of them seen once. The sample taken for sequencing was peripheral blood. The receptor source for this set is a man in his fifties or sixties with active COVID-19. The CDR3 runs from the conserved cysteine through the conserved F or W. The D gene is left open where the match is weak. Clone size appears in some rows only: once, few, many, or a class for an expanded clone.

v_gene,d_gene,abundance,j_gene,CDR3nt,CDR3aa
TRBV7-9,-,-,TRBJ1-1,TGTGCCAGCAGACTTAATCAGGGGAACACTGAAGCTTTCTTT,CASRLNQGNTEAFF
TRBV9,TRBD2,-,TRBJ2-3,TGTGCCAGCAGCTTCCAGGGACTAGCGGGGGGGCGGACAGATACGCAGTATTTT,CASSFQGLAGGRTDTQYF
TRBV5-1,-,-,TRBJ1-4,TGCGCCAGCAGCCCCGGGGGGCGGAATGAAAAACTGTTTTTT,CASSPGGRNEKLFF
TRBV5-1,TRBD1,-,TRBJ2-6,TGCGCCAGCAGCTTGGGGACAGGTTACCGCTCTGGGGCCAACGTCCTGACTTTC,CASSLGTGYRSGANVLTF
TRBV2,-,-,TRBJ1-3,TGTGCCAGCAGGAGGACAGACCTCTCTGGAAACACCATATATTTT,CASRRTDLSGNTIYF
TRBV7-9,TRBD1,-,TRBJ1-5,TGTGCCAGCAGCTCGACAGGGTCGAATCAGCCCCAGCATTTT,CASSSTGSNQPQHF
TRBV3-1/TRBV3-2,-,-,TRBJ1-6,TGTGCCAGCAGCCAAGTCGACAGTTCACCCCTCCACTTT,CASSQVDSSPLHF
TRBV4-2,TRBD1,once,TRBJ1-1,TGTGCCAGCAGCCAAGTGGGGACAGGGGACTTCACTGAAGCTTTCTTT,CASSQVGTGDFTEAFF
TRBV10-2,-,-,TRBJ1-4,TGCGCCAGCGGCAGGGGTCCAGCTAATGAAAAACTGTTTTTT,CASGRGPANEKLFF
TRBV27,TRBD1,-,TRBJ1-2,TGTGCCAGCAACCCGACAGGGGATAGTTTTGGCTACACCTTC,CASNPTGDSFGYTF
TRBV2,-,-,TRBJ1-1,TGTGCCAGCAGTGCCACGGGCAGGGCATTCCAGAACACTGAAGCTTTCTTT,CASSATGRAFQNTEAFF
TRBV12-3/TRBV12-4,TRBD1,-,TRBJ1-2,TGTGCCAGCAGTACGACAGGGAAGCTTGGCTACACCTTC,CASSTTGKLGYTF
TRBV5-5,TRBD2,-,TRBJ2-1,TGTGCCAGCAGCTTAAAACTAGCGGGAGGACGGGATGAGCAGTTCTTC,CASSLKLAGGRDEQFF
TRBV7-2,-,-,TRBJ2-3,TGTGCCAGCAGCTTATTCAGAAGCACAGATACGCAGTATTTT,CASSLFRSTDTQYF
TRBV5-4,TRBD2,-,TRBJ2-5,TGTGCCAGCAAGTCCGGGACTAGCGGCCAAGAGACCCAGTACTTC,CASKSGTSGQETQYF
TRBV6-1,-,-,TRBJ1-1,TGTGCCAGCAGTGAAGCAGGTAGCAGGGCGGAAGCTTTCTTT,CASSEAGSRAEAFF
TRBV7-2,-,-,TRBJ2-1,TGTGCCAGCAGCTCTGTGACAGGTAACTACAATGAGCAGTTCTTC,CASSSVTGNYNEQFF
TRBV6-6,TRBD1,once,TRBJ1-1,TGTGCCAGCAGGCGGACAGGGAGGGCTGACACTGAAGCTTTCTTT,CASRRTGRADTEAFF
TRBV5-4,TRBD1,few,TRBJ1-6,TGTGCCAGCAGCTCGACAGGGGGCGGGGATTCACCCCTCCACTTT,CASSSTGGGDSPLHF
TRBV5-5,TRBD1,-,TRBJ2-7,TGTGCCAGCACCAGACAGGGTAGTAACCACGAGCAGTACTTC,CASTRQGSNHEQYF
TRBV27,TRBD1,-,TRBJ1-1,TGTGCCAGCAGACGACAGGGGGCAAGAGCTTTCTTT,CASRRQGARAFF
TRBV19,TRBD1,once,TRBJ1-2,TGTGCCAGTAGTTCTTTCCGGGACAGTAACTATGGCTACACCTTC,CASSSFRDSNYGYTF
TRBV9,-,-,TRBJ2-3,TGTGCCAGCAGCCCGCGACTCTACACAGATACGCAGTATTTT,CASSPRLYTDTQYF
TRBV7-2,-,-,TRBJ1-6,TGTGCCAGCAGCTTAACCGGACAGACCACTTATAATTCACCCCTCCACTTT,CASSLTGQTTYNSPLHF
TRBV2,-,-,TRBJ1-2,TGTGCCAGCAGTGCCATTGGGAGCTATGGCTACACCTTC,CASSAIGSYGYTF
TRBV7-9,TRBD1,-,TRBJ1-2,TGTGCCAGCAGCTTAGGGGACAGACCCGACTATGGCTACACCTTC,CASSLGDRPDYGYTF
TRBV27,-,-,TRBJ1-6,TGTGCCAGCAGTTACTCCGGGGGGGGATTCTATAATTCACCCCTCCACTTT,CASSYSGGGFYNSPLHF
TRBV5-4,-,-,TRBJ2-3,TGTGCCAGCAGCTTGGATCACGGAGATACGCAGTATTTT,CASSLDHGDTQYF
TRBV10-3,-,-,TRBJ1-4,TGTGCCATCAGTGAGGGTACAGCAAGGAATGAAAAACTGTTTTTT,CAISEGTARNEKLFF
TRBV19,-,-,TRBJ2-1,TGTGCCAGTACCCGGGTTGGAAACCCCTACAATGAGCAGTTCTTC,CASTRVGNPYNEQFF
TRBV6-5,-,once,TRBJ1-1,TGTGCCAGCAGTTACGGACCAGGGGTTGGAACTGAAGCTTTCTTT,CASSYGPGVGTEAFF
TRBV19,TRBD1,-,TRBJ1-5,TGTGCCAGTAGTAGAGGGGGACAGGGGATTCAGCCCCAGCATTTT,CASSRGGQGIQPQHF
TRBV27,-,-,TRBJ1-6,TGTGCCAGCAGTTTATACCGAACAGGTTCACCCCTCCACTTT,CASSLYRTGSPLHF
TRBV5-1,-,-,TRBJ2-4,TGCGCCAGCAGACAGGGGGGGCCGGAAAACATTCAGTACTTC,CASRQGGPENIQYF
TRBV7-2,TRBD2,-,TRBJ2-1,TGTGCCAGCAGCTTACGCGCGGGAGGGTCCTACAATGAGCAGTTCTTC,CASSLRAGGSYNEQFF
TRBV11-2,TRBD1,-,TRBJ1-1,TGTGCCAGCAGCCTCCCGGACAGGACAAACACTGAAGCTTTCTTT,CASSLPDRTNTEAFF
TRBV4-1,-,few,TRBJ1-5,TGCGCCAGCAGCCGAGCCCTCGATCAGCCCCAGCATTTT,CASSRALDQPQHF
TRBV25-1,TRBD1,-,TRBJ1-2,TGTGCCAGCCGCCCGGACAGGGGAGCTGGGGGCTACACCTTC,CASRPDRGAGGYTF
TRBV5-6,TRBD1,-,TRBJ2-7,TGTGCCAGCAGCTCGTTGACAGGGAAGTACGAGCAGTACTTC,CASSSLTGKYEQYF
TRBV19,-,-,TRBJ2-1,TGTGCCTCCCGGGAGTCTCCCTACAATGAGCAGTTCTTC,CASRESPYNEQFF
TRBV27,TRBD1,-,TRBJ1-6,TGTGCCAGCAGTCCCCTAGACAGGGTCGGTTCACCCCTCCACTTT,CASSPLDRVGSPLHF
TRBV15,-,-,TRBJ1-2,TGTGCCACCAGCAGAGATCAGTCCGGCTACACCTTC,CATSRDQSGYTF
TRBV3-1/TRBV3-2,-,-,TRBJ2-7,TGTGCCAGCAGCCGAAGTGAGCTATTTAGCGAGCAGTACTTC,CASSRSELFSEQYF
TRBV7-2,TRBD1,-,TRBJ2-2,TGTGCCAGCAGCTTCACAGGGGGCGCTTTTACCGCCGGGGAGCTGTTTTTT,CASSFTGGAFTAGELFF
TRBV3-1/TRBV3-2,TRBD2,-,TRBJ2-2,TGTGCCAGCAGCCGGACTAGCGGACGGGGGGAGCTGTTTTTT,CASSRTSGRGELFF
TRBV19,-,-,TRBJ2-7,TGTGCCAGTAGTATAGGTGACAGTTACGAGCAGTACTTC,CASSIGDSYEQYF
TRBV29-1,TRBD1,few,TRBJ1-1,TGCAGCGTCCCCGCCGCCCTAATCCAGGGGGTCGGCACTGAAGCTTTCTTT,CSVPAALIQGVGTEAFF
TRBV20-1,-,-,TRBJ2-1,TGCAGTGCTAGCTCCCAGAATGAGCAGTTCTTC,CSASSQNEQFF
TRBV5-1,-,-,TRBJ1-3,TGCGCCAGCAGCCCGGGACACCCGAGCTCTGGAAACACCATATATTTT,CASSPGHPSSGNTIYF
TRBV9,TRBD2,-,TRBJ2-5,TGTGCCAGCAGCGTAGAGGGTAGCGGGGGGCCATTCCAAGAGACCCAGTACTTC,CASSVEGSGGPFQETQYF
TRBV6-2/TRBV6-3,TRBD1,-,TRBJ2-1,TGTGCCAGCAGTTCTAAACGGACAGGGTGGAAACACAATGAGCAGTTCTTC,CASSSKRTGWKHNEQFF
TRBV14,-,-,TRBJ1-6,TGTGCCAGCAGCTCAGATCTGAAAAATTCACCCCTCCACTTT,CASSSDLKNSPLHF